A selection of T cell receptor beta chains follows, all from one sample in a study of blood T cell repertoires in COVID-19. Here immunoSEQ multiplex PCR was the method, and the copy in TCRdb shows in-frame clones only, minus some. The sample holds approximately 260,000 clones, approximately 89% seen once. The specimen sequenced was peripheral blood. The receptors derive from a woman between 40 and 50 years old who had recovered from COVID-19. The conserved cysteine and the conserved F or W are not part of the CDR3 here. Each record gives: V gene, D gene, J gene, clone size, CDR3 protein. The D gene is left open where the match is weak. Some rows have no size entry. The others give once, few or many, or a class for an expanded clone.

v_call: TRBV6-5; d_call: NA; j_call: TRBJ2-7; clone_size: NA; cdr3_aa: ASRASSYEQY
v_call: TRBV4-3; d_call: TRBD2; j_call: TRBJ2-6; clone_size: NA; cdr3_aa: ASSQGGVAGTSGANVLT
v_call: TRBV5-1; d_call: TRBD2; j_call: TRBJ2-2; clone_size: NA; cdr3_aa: ASSEGLAVPGELF
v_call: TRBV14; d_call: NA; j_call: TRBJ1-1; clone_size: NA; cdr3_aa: ASSQATGRGTEAF
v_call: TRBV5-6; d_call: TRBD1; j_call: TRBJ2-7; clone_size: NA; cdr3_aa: ASSDIQRGRRYEQY
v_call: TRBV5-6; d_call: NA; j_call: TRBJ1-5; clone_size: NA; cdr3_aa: ASSSVISNQPQH
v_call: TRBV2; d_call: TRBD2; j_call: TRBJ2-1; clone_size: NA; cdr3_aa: ASSEVGGRMNEQF
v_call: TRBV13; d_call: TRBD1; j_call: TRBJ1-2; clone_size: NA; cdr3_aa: ASSFRGLRDYGYT
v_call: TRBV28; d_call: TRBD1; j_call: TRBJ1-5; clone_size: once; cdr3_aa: ASRRLRTGDQPQH
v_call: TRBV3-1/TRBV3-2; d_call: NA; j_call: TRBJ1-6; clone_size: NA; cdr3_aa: ASSPRTENSPLH
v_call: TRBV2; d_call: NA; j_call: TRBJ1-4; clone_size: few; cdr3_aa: ASSDQGLPMEKLF
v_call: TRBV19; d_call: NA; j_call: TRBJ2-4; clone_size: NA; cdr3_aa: ASSIFPGVGKNIQY
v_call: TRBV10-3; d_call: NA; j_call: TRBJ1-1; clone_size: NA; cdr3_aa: AISESRSPEAF
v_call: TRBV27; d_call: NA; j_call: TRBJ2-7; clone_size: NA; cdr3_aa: ASSYKDTSYEQY
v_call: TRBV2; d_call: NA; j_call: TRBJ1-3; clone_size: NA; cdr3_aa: ASSESAGNPGNTIY
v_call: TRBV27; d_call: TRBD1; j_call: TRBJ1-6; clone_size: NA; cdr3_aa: ASSLDREGSPLH
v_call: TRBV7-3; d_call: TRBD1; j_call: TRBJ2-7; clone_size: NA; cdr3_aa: ASSPGTGSVEQY
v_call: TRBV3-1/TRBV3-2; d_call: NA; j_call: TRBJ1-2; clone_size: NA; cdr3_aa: ASSLSPGGNYGYT
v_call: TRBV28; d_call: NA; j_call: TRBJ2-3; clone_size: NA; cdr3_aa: ASSLVGARSDTQY
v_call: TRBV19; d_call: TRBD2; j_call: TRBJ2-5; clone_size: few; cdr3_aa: ASSLGLAGGQETQY
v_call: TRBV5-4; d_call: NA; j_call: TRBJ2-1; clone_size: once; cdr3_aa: ASSLSPLDYYNEQF
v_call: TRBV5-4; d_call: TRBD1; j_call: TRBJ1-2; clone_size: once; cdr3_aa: ASSRDRDGYT
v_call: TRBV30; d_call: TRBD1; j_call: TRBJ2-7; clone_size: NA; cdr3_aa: AWARDRYTYEQY
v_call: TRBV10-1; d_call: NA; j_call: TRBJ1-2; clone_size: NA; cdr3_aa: ASSDRIDYGYT
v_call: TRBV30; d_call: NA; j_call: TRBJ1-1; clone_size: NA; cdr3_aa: AWIGGFGTEAF
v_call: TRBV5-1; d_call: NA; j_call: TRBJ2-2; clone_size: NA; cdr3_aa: ASSLAAGMNGELF
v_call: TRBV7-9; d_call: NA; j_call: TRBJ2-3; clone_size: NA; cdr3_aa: ASSPPASGTDTQY
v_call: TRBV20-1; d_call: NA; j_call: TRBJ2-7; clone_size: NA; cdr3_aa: SASPSSYEQY
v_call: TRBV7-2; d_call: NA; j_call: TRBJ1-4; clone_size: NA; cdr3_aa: ASSLGGREKLF
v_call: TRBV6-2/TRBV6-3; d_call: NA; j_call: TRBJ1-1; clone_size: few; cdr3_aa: ASSTSRNTEAF
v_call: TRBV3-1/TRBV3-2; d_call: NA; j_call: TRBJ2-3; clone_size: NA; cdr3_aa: ASSQGTSTDTQY
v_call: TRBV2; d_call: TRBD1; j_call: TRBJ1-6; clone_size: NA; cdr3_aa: ASRDRDGSPLH
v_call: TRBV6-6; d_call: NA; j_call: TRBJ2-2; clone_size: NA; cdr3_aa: ASSPRWQGRANTGELF
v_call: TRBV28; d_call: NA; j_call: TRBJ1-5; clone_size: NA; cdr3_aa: ASSLRRPLQPQH
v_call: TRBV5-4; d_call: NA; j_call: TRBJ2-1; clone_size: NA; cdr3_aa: ASSLAGLSSYNEQF
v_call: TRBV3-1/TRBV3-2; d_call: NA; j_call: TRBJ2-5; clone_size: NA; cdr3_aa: ASSHLQGAETQY
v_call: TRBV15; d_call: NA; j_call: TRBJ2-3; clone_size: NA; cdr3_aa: ATSLSRTDTQY
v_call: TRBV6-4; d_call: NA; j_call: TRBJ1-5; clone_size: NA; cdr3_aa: AGGGSNQPQH
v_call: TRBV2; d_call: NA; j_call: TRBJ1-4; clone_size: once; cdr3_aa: ASPMETATNEKLF
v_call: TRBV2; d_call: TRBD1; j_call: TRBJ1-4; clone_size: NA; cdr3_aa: ASRSVQGEEKLF
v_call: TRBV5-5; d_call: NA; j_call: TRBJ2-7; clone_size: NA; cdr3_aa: ASSLLTGFSYEQY
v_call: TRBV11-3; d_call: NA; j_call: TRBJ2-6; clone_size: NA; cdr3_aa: ASTRGGSGANVLT
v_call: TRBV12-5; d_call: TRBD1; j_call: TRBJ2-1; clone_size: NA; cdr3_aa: ASGLWDRANEQF
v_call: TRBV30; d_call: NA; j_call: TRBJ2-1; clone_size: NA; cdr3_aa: AWRGPGVDEQF
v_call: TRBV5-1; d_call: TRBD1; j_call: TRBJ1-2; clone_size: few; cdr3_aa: ASSSGQGPNYGYT
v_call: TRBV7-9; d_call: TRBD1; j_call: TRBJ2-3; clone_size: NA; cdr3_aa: ASSLGDSRTDTQY
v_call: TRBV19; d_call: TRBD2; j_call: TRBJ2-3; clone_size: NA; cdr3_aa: ASKSGLAGSTDTQY
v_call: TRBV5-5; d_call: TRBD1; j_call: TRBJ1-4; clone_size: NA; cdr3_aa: ASSLGQGAEKLF
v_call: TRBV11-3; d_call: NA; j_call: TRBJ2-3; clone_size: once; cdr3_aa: ASSLAAGGEY
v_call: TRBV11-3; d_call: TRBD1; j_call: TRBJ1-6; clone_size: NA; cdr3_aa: ASSLGPQGMRTPLH
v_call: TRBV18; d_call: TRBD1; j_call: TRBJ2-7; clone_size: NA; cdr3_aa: ASSPAGQGFAYEQY
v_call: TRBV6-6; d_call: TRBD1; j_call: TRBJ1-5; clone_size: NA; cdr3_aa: ASRDRGFSNQPQH
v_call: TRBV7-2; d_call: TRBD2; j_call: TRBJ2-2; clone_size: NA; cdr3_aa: ASSLFASGNTGELF
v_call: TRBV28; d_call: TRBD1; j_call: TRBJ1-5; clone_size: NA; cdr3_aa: ASRTGGWEQPQH
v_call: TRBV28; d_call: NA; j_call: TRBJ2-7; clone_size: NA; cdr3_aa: ASSSGGLEQY
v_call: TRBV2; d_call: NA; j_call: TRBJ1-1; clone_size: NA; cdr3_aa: ASSEDRLTEAF
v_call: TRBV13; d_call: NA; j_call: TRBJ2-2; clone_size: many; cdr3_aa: ASSLFGRQGTGELF
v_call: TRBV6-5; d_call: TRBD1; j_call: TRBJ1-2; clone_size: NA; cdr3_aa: ASSRDSFNYGYT
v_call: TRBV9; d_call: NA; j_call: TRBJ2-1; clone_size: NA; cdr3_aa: ASSHSPQNVRGANEQF
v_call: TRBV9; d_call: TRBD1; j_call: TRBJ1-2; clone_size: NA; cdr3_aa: ASSAGTGNNYGYT